Following are 17 T cell receptor beta chains from one sample sequenced in a study of blood T cell repertoires in COVID-19. Here immunoSEQ multiplex PCR was the method, and the copy in TCRdb shows in-frame clones only, minus some. This table holds 200,000 to 300,000 clones, approximately 90% found once. What was sequenced was PBMCs or T cells enriched from blood (not recorded which). These receptors were taken from a woman aged 40 to 50 with acute COVID-19.

DNA for the CDR3: TGTGCCAGCAGCACCCGACAGGGGCCGAACACTGAAGCTTTCTTT. Translating gives CASSTRQGPNTEAFF. The rearrangement links TRBV7-2 to TRBJ1-1, with TRBD1 identical over 8 bases. V lost 5 bases to trimming and J lost 1 base; unmatched junction nucleotides: 6. The CDR3 has 15 amino acids. CDR1 and CDR2 from the germline V gene are SGHTA and FQGNSA. Full variable domain (missing parts from reference TRBV7-2 and TRBJ1-1): GAGVSQSPSNKVTEKGKDVELRCDPISGHTALYWYRQSLGQGLEFLIYFQGNSAPDKSGLPSDRFSAERTGGSVSTLTIQRTQQEDSAVYLCASSTRQGPNTEAFFGQGTRLTVV.

The gene calls are TRBV7-3 and TRBJ2-2; 8 nucleotides align to TRBD2. Germline CDR1 SGHTA, CDR2 FQGTGA. The CDR3 runs to 16 residues. V shed 5 bases and J 4 bases; nucleotides not matched to a gene: 9. The CDR3 DNA sequence: TGTGCCAGCAGCCGTAACGAAGCGGGAGCCACCGGGGAGCTGTTTTTT. Its translation is CASSRNEAGATGELFF.

The rearrangement links TRBV7-8 to TRBJ1-1; TRBD1 matches 8 bases. Germline V gives CDR1 SGHVS, CDR2 FQNEAQ. The CDR3 spans 14 residues. V lost 5 bases to trimming and J lost 7 bases; unmatched junction nucleotides: 9. The CDR3 bases are TGTGCCAGCAGCATACAGGGGGAGGAGAGTGAAGCTTTCTTT. Its protein is CASSIQGEESEAFF.

The gene calls are TRBV11-3 and TRBJ1-1, with D unresolved. Trimming shortened V by 1 base and J by 5 bases, and 11 bases separated the two germline ends. Germline V gene data show CDR1 as SGHNT and CDR2 as YENEEA. This CDR3 has 14 residues. CDR3 amino acids: CASSLGVRGTEAFF. In DNA form, the CDR3 reads TGTGCCAGCAGCTTAGGTGTCCGAGGAACTGAAGCTTTCTTT.

The rearrangement links TRBV19 to TRBJ1-1; TRBD1 agrees at 12 bases. The CDR3 is 18 amino acids. Trimming at V came to 7 bases and at J to 4 bases, leaving 16 bases not matched to a gene. CDR1 is LNHDA and CDR2 is SQIVND in the germline V gene (reference sequence). This CDR3 is CASTKRGQGANIPTEAFF. DNA for the CDR3: TGTGCCAGTACCAAAAGGGGACAGGGGGCAAACATACCCACTGAAGCTTTCTTT.

The J gene is TRBJ2-7, the V gene TRBV18; 7 bases are shared with TRBD1. The CDR3 has 15 amino acids. V trimming: 1 base; J trimming: 5 bases; junction bases outside the gene matches: 8. The germline CDR1 and CDR2 sequences are KGHSH and LQKENI. The CDR3 region is CASSPREGGFHEQYF. CDR3 sequence (DNA): TGTGCCAGCTCACCACGTGAAGGGGGCTTCCACGAGCAGTACTTC.

The chain uses TRBV7-9 and TRBJ2-1; D perhaps matches TRBD2 (7 bases). The V gene's germline CDR1 is SEHNR and CDR2 FQNEAQ (reference sequence). CDR3 length: 19 residues. V was clipped by 5 bases and J by 0 bases, with 23 bases between them. Written as DNA, the CDR3 is TGTGCCAGCAGCCCACCGACCAAGGGGGGGCAGATCTCCTACAATGAGCAGTTCTTC. Translation: CASSPPTKGGQISYNEQFF.

V usage is TRBV30 and J usage is TRBJ2-3; possible D gene TRBD2, 7 bases. The length of the CDR3 is 13 residues. Germline lookup yields CDR1 GTSNPN and CDR2 SVGIG (reference sequence). The CDR3 sequence is CAGGAKSSDTQYF. The CDR3, as DNA: TGTGCTGGGGGGGCTAAGTCATCAGATACGCAGTATTTT.

This clone came up once. The V gene is TRBV5-1, the J gene TRBJ2-3; TRBD2 matches at 7 bases. The germline V gene encodes CDR1 SGHRS and CDR2 YFSETQ. After removal of 0 bases from V and 2 bases from J, the junction contained 6 bases not matched to a gene. There are 16 residues in the CDR3. The CDR3 coding sequence is TGCGCCAGCAGCTTGGAGGCGGGAGCCCCCACAGATACGCAGTATTTT. Translation gives CASSLEAGAPTDTQYF.

The chain uses TRBV18 and TRBJ2-7; D possibly corresponds to TRBD1 (6 bases). The V and J ends lost 5 bases and 7 bases respectively, with 12 bases between them. Germline CDR1 is KGHSH and CDR2 is LQKENI. The CDR3 has 12 amino acids. The CDR3 region is CASSSTGGEQYV. Here the CDR3 DNA reads TGTGCCAGCTCATCGACAGGTGGGGAGCAGTACGTC.

The chain employs TRBV7-2 and TRBJ2-7, with 8 bases aligning to TRBD2. V lost 6 bases and J lost 1; bases outside the gene matches: 5. Per the germline V gene, CDR1 is SGHTA and CDR2 is FQGNSA. The CDR3 is 14 residues long. The CDR3 sequence is CASSPQRESYEQYV. CDR3 nucleotide sequence: TGTGCCAGCAGTCCCCAGCGGGAGTCCTACGAGCAGTACGTC.

The CDR3 protein is CASSLNRLIYEQFF. Here the CDR3 DNA reads TGTGCCAGCAGCCTTAATCGACTGATCTATGAGCAGTTCTTC. The J gene is TRBJ2-1, the V gene TRBV11-3; D unresolved. The V gene lost 5 bases and the J gene lost 8 bases, with 16 bases spanning the gap. The CDR3 consists of 14 residues. The V gene's germline CDR1 is SGHNT and CDR2 YENEEA.

The chain carries TRBV10-3 and TRBJ2-1; D unclear. This CDR3 is built from 15 residues. The germline gives CDR1 ENHRY, CDR2 SYGVKD. The germline V and J ends were trimmed by 0 bases and 0 bases, with 6 bases remaining between them. The CDR3 spells CAISESKSSYNEQFF. Here the CDR3 DNA reads TGTGCCATCAGTGAGTCCAAGAGCTCCTACAATGAGCAGTTCTTC.

V usage is TRBV25-1 and J usage is TRBJ1-2; D possibly corresponds to TRBD1 (6 bases). This CDR3 comprises 15 residues. V shed 3 bases and J shed 7 bases, with 18 bases lying between them. Germline CDR1 reads MGHDK; CDR2 reads SYGVNS. In nucleotides, the CDR3 is TGTGCCAGCAGTGACACAGGGAGGGGCTGGATTGGCTACACCTTC. Amino acid sequence: CASSDTGRGWIGYTF.

This clone has only one observation. The CDR3 DNA sequence: TGTGCCAGCAGCTTACGGACAGGGGAGGGTCAGCCCCAGCATTTT. It codes for CASSLRTGEGQPQHF. This chain links TRBV7-2 with TRBJ1-5, with 9 bases matching TRBD1. From germline, CDR1 is SGHTA and CDR2 FQGNSA. This CDR3 contains 15 residues. Trimming at V came to 2 bases and at J to 6 bases, leaving 5 bases not matched to a gene.

V usage is TRBV28 and J usage is TRBJ1-3, with TRBD1 matching over 7 bases. Germline V gives CDR1 MDHEN, CDR2 SYDVKM. V was clipped by 2 bases and J by 2 bases; unmatched bases: 6. There are 16 residues in the CDR3. The chain's CDR3 is CASSLHPGGTGNTIYF. CDR3 nucleotide sequence: TGTGCCAGCAGTTTACATCCAGGGGGTACTGGAAACACCATATATTTT.

This clone was counted only a few times. This rearrangement joins TRBV2 to TRBJ2-1; TRBD2 might be the D (6 bases). Germline CDR1 and CDR2: SNHLY and FYNNEI. V was clipped by 7 bases and J by 5 bases, with 12 bases between them. CDR3 length equals 13 residues. The DNA of the CDR3 is TGTGCCAGCAAGTTAGCGGAAAACAATGAGCAGTTCTTC. Translating it yields CASKLAENNEQFF. The variable domain in full, with the rest retrieved from reference TRBV2 and TRBJ2-1, is EPEVTQTPSHQVTQMGQEVILRCVPISNHLYFYWYRQILGQKVEFLVSFYNNEISEKSEIFDDQFSVERPDGSNFTLKIRSTKLEDSAMYFCASKLAENNEQFFGPGTRLTVL.